Detailed here is one TCR beta chain. This entry is derived from a study of cytomegalovirus exposure and HLA in healthy donors. V lost 2 bases and J 4 bases, leaving 10 bases between the germline ends. There are 14 residues in the CDR3. The germline gives CDR1 SGHTA, CDR2 FQGNSA. The PCR contained 60 Vbeta and 13 Jbeta primers. In the authors' workflow: In a later analysis, of around 83 million unique beta chains, 9 million to 11 million appeared in at least two donors. Assay: immunoSEQ multiplex PCR; the TCRdb copy retains only in-frame clones and omits some. The V and J calls and clone size come from that table; D and trimming were worked out from the DNA. Here the sample spans roughly 90,000 clones, about 73% being singletons.

The chain recombines TRBV7-2 with TRBJ2-3; D gene uncertain. The sequence derives from a woman in her thirties or forties in good health and CMV-seropositive. The sample consisted of PBMCs. CDR3 amino acids: CASSLPDPPDTQYF. CDR3 nucleotide sequence: TGTGCCAGCAGCTTACCAGATCCGCCAGATACGCAGTATTTT.